This T cell receptor beta chain was retrieved from a study of cytomegalovirus exposure and HLA in healthy donors. Notes on the study in general: About 87% or about 30% of the time was how often most TCR beta V segments were productive, according to an earlier analysis.

Germline V gene data show CDR1 as MNHNS and CDR2 as SASEGT. Trimming removed 7 bases from V and 5 bases from J; junction bases left unmatched: 11. The CDR3 sequence is 15 residues long. Comment on this clone: What it binds is not known.

This PCR relied on a set of 60 Vbeta primers and 13 Jbeta primers. TCRdb keeps only in-frame clones here, not all; method: immunoSEQ multiplex PCR. Here the sample spans fewer than 150,000 clones, 75% to 85% being singletons. This chain uses TRBV6-1 with TRBJ1-1; 9 bases line up with TRBD1. The TCR comes from a woman in her forties in good health and CMV-seropositive. Sequences were obtained from PBMCs. The CDR3 loop is CASTLTGGMVTEAFF. The CDR3, as DNA: TGTGCCAGCACCCTGACAGGGGGGATGGTGACTGAAGCTTTCTTT.